The 29 T cell receptor beta chains in this list originate from one sample, sequenced in a study of shared clonotypes between healthy human individuals. Here immunoSEQ multiplex PCR was the method, and the copy in TCRdb shows in-frame clones only, minus some. The profile shows about 1 million clones, roughly 75% of them singletons. Sequencing was performed on memory CD4+ T cells sorted from blood. The sample's subset: CD45RA-negative fraction. Source of these receptors: a man aged 18 to 30 in good health.

The V gene is TRBV5-1, the J gene TRBJ1-6, with D unclear. CDR3 length: 14 residues. Trimming pared 0 bases from V and 7 bases from J, leaving 8 bases between. The germline V gene has CDR1 SGHRS and CDR2 YFSETQ. CDR3 amino acids: CASSLDEGNSPLHF. The CDR3 DNA sequence: TGCGCCAGCAGCTTGGATGAAGGGAATTCACCCCTCCACTTT.

The V gene is TRBV19, the J gene TRBJ2-5, with 8 nucleotides matching TRBD1. The CDR3 sequence is 14 residues long. Germline V gene sequence: CDR1 LNHDA, CDR2 SQIVND (reference sequence). With 5 bases clipped from V and 5 bases from J, the junction kept 7 bases outside the gene matches. Here the CDR3 reads CASSVTGVKETQYF. The CDR3 nucleotides read TGTGCCAGTAGTGTGACAGGGGTTAAGGAGACCCAGTACTTC.

This clone showed up just a few times. The chain employs TRBV10-2 and TRBJ1-6; a possible D gene is TRBD1 (5 bases). CDR3 length equals 12 residues. Trimming cost V 0 bases and J 15 bases, with 9 bases left between them. From germline, CDR1 is WSHSY and CDR2 SAAADI. The CDR3 DNA reads TGCGCCAGCAGTGAGTCGCGGGGGAGCCTCCACTTT. It is translated as CASSESRGSLHF.

This clone was observed a handful of times. The chain joins TRBV9 to TRBJ2-7; the D is unclear. Trimming removed 3 bases from V and 1 base from J, with 8 bases in between. Germline CDR1 and CDR2: SGDLS and YYNGEE. The CDR3 sequence is 13 residues long. The CDR3 DNA reads TGTGCCAGCAGCGGTGCGAATTCCTACGAGCAGTACTTC. Its protein is CASSGANSYEQYF.

The chain recombines TRBV11-2 with TRBJ1-2, with a weak D call TRBD1 (6 bases). CDR1 SGHAT and CDR2 FQNNGV come from the germline V gene. The CDR3 runs to 15 residues. V shed 1 base and J shed 4 bases, with 13 bases lying between them. The CDR3 region is CASSLAGAEGYGYTF. CDR3 bases: TGTGCCAGCAGCTTAGCGGGGGCGGAAGGCTATGGCTACACCTTC.

J is TRBJ1-4 and V is TRBV5-1, with TRBD1 matching over 9 bases. V was clipped by 4 bases and J by 8 bases; unmatched bases: 6. Germline V gene sequence: CDR1 SGHRS, CDR2 YFSETQ. CDR3 length: 14 residues. The DNA for the CDR3 is TGCGCCAGCAGCAGGGGGGACAGGGAGGAAAAACTGTTTTTT. Its protein product is CASSRGDREEKLFF. Complete variable domain (other parts from reference TRBV5-1 and TRBJ1-4): KAGVTQTPRYLIKTRGQQVTLSCSPISGHRSVSWYQQTPGQGLQFLFEYFSETQRNKGNFPGRFSGRQFSNSRSEMNVSTLELGDSALYLCASSRGDREEKLFFGSGTQLSVL.

V usage is TRBV4-1 and J usage is TRBJ1-5; 7 bases map to TRBD1. Germline loops: CDR1 MGHRA, CDR2 YSYEKL. This CDR3 region has 15 residues. With V trimmed by 0 bases and J by 4 bases, 3 bases remained unmatched. The chain's CDR3 is CASSQEGGRNQPQHF. The CDR3 DNA sequence: TGCGCCAGCAGCCAAGAAGGGGGCCGAAATCAGCCCCAGCATTTT.

The chain employs TRBV12-5 and TRBJ1-2, with D unresolved. CDR3 length: 15 residues. Trimming stripped 3 bases from V and 4 bases from J, with 15 bases between. Germline values: CDR1 LGHNT, CDR2 FRNRAP. Here the CDR3 reads CASGLGGGVTYGYTF. The DNA of the CDR3 is TGTGCTAGTGGTTTAGGAGGTGGCGTAACCTATGGCTACACCTTC.

V usage is TRBV5-6 and J usage is TRBJ2-6; a possible D gene is TRBD1 (6 bases). The V and J ends lost 7 bases and 2 bases respectively, with 16 bases between them. CDR1 is SGHDT, CDR2 YYEEEE, per germline. CDR3 length: 16 amino acids. CDR3 region: CASGLQGKTGANVLTF. The CDR3 DNA follows: TGTGCCAGCGGGCTACAGGGAAAAACTGGGGCCAACGTCCTGACTTTC. Filled out from reference TRBV5-6 and TRBJ2-6, the complete variable domain reads DAGVTQSPTHLIKTRGQQVTLRCSPKSGHDTVSWYQQALGQGPQFIFQYYEEEERQRGNFPDRFSGHQFPNYSSELNVNALLLGDSALYLCASGLQGKTGANVLTFGAGSRLTVL.

In this sample, this clone turned up once. The chain has TRBV7-2 and TRBJ2-1; D unclear. CDR3 length: 13 residues. V was trimmed by 5 bases and J by 6 bases, leaving 11 bases between them. Germline assignment: CDR1 SGHTA and CDR2 FQGNSA. The CDR3 bases are TGTGCCAGCAGCCCATGGAAGGCCAATGAGCAGTTCTTC. Its translation: CASSPWKANEQFF. The entire variable domain, with the rest obtained from reference TRBV7-2 and TRBJ2-1, is as follows: GAGVSQSPSNKVTEKGKDVELRCDPISGHTALYWYRQSLGQGLEFLIYFQGNSAPDKSGLPSDRFSAERTGGSVSTLTIQRTQQEDSAVYLCASSPWKANEQFFGPGTRLTVL.

This chain joins TRBV7-2 and TRBJ2-1; D uncertain. This CDR3 contains 14 residues. CDR1 and CDR2 from the germline V gene are SGHTA and FQGNSA. Trimming cost V 1 base and J 2 bases, with 6 bases left between them. DNA for the CDR3: TGTGCCAGCAGCTTAGACCTCGCCTACAATGAGCAGTTCTTC. It specifies CASSLDLAYNEQFF.

The chain recombines TRBV5-5 with TRBJ2-3; 11 bases are a match to TRBD2. The length of the CDR3 is 14 residues. With 5 bases clipped from V and 3 bases from J, the junction kept 2 bases outside the gene matches. Looked up from germline, CDR1 is SGHKS and CDR2 is YYEKEE (reference sequence). DNA of the CDR3: TGTGCCAGCAGTAGCGGGAGGGCGACAGATACGCAGTATTTT. This encodes CASSSGRATDTQYF.

This rearrangement joins TRBV5-8 to TRBJ2-1, with 10 nucleotides matching TRBD1. After removal of 2 bases from V and 15 bases from J, the junction contained 8 bases not matched to a gene. The CDR3 spans 13 residues. Germline V lookup: CDR1 SGHTS, CDR2 YDEGEE. The DNA for the CDR3 is TGTGCCAGCAGCTTTTCCCGGGACAGGGGACGGTTCTTC. Its translation: CASSFSRDRGRFF. The full variable domain, in which reference TRBV5-8 and TRBJ2-1 provide the parts outside the CDR3, is EAGVTQSPTHLIKTRGQQATLRCSPISGHTSVYWYQQALGLGLQFLLWYDEGEERNRGNFPPRFSGRQFPNYSSELNVNALELEDSALYLCASSFSRDRGRFFGPGTRLTVL.

This chain uses TRBV5-4 with TRBJ2-5, with 8 bases matching TRBD1. CDR3 length: 14 amino acids. Germline V gene data show CDR1 as SGHNT and CDR2 as YYREEE (reference sequence). The V gene end was trimmed by 0 bases and the J gene end by 4 bases; junction bases not matched to a gene: 2. CDR3 nucleotides: TGTGCCAGCAGCTTGGTCCAGGGGGCAGAGACCCAGTACTTC. This encodes CASSLVQGAETQYF.

The chain joins TRBV2 to TRBJ1-3; TRBD1 is a possible D gene (6 bases). CDR3 length equals 13 residues. V shed 7 bases and J shed 2 bases, with 9 bases lying between them. Germline CDR1 SNHLY, CDR2 FYNNEI. CDR3 region: CASKRGTGNTIYF. CDR3 nucleotides: TGTGCCAGCAAGAGGGGGACTGGAAACACCATATATTTT.

A note on this clone: The same CDR3 also results from other DNA sequences found in this sample. The V and J genes are TRBV5-4 and TRBJ2-7; 9 bases map to TRBD1. Germline CDR1 and CDR2: SGHNT and YYREEE (reference sequence). With V trimmed by 0 bases and J by 1 base, 2 bases remained unmatched. The CDR3 consists of 15 residues. In DNA form, the CDR3 reads TGTGCCAGCAGCTTGGGTGGACAGGGGTCCTACGAGCAGTACTTC. It codes for CASSLGGQGSYEQYF.

In its sample, this clone was seen once. The V and J genes are TRBV5-4 and TRBJ2-3; maybe TRBD2 (6 bases). The CDR3 is 17 amino acids. CDR1 and CDR2 (germline): SGHNT, YYREEE (reference sequence). With 4 bases removed from V and 2 bases from J, the gap between germline ends came to 20 bases. CDR3 nucleotides: TGTGCCAGCAGCGGCAACCTAGCGCGGACTTCCACAGATACGCAGTATTTT. Encoded protein: CASSGNLARTSTDTQYF.

This clone came up once. V usage is TRBV11-2 and J usage is TRBJ2-7; TRBD1 is a possible D gene (6 bases). The V and J ends lost 1 base and 3 bases respectively, with 10 bases between them. CDR3 length: 14 amino acids. From germline, CDR1 is SGHAT and CDR2 FQNNGV. This CDR3 reads CASSLGAGVYEQYF. CDR3 nucleotides: TGTGCCAGCAGCTTAGGAGCAGGGGTCTACGAGCAGTACTTC.

The J gene is TRBJ2-7, the V gene TRBV28; possible D gene TRBD2, 6 bases. Trimming took 2 bases from V and 3 from J, leaving 11 bases between them. The CDR3 covers 14 residues. Germline CDR1 is MDHEN and CDR2 is SYDVKM. CDR3 DNA: TGTGCCAGCAGTTTAGCCGGGACTTTCTACGAGCAGTACTTC. Its translation is CASSLAGTFYEQYF.

CDR3 sequence reads: CASSLIVAEGTQYF. The CDR3 DNA is TGTGCCAGCAGCTTAATAGTAGCCGAAGGTACGCAGTATTTT. The V call is TRBV7-2, the J call TRBJ2-3; no firm D call. The germline gives CDR1 SGHTA, CDR2 FQGNSA. The germline V and J ends were trimmed by 2 bases and 8 bases, with 14 bases remaining between them. This CDR3 has 14 amino acids.

This chain joins TRBV2 and TRBJ2-1; 10 bases map to TRBD2. This CDR3 is 15 amino acids long. CDR1 SNHLY and CDR2 FYNNEI come from the germline V gene. V shed 4 bases, J shed 4 bases, and the junction held 4 bases outside the gene matches. CDR3 bases: TGTGCCAGCAGTGTCCTAGCGGGAGTTTACAATGAGCAGTTCTTC. Its protein product is CASSVLAGVYNEQFF.

This chain uses TRBV10-3 with TRBJ2-1; 8 nucleotides agree with TRBD2. CDR1 and CDR2 from the germline V gene are ENHRY and SYGVKD. Trimming removed 7 bases from V and 6 bases from J; junction bases left unmatched: 11. The CDR3 sequence is 15 residues long. The CDR3 spells CAIMRRGGSGNEQFF. In DNA, the CDR3 is TGTGCCATCATGCGCCGGGGGGGCTCGGGCAATGAGCAGTTCTTC.

V usage is TRBV30 and J usage is TRBJ1-4; D remains ambiguous. V shed 6 bases and J shed 3 bases, with 5 bases lying between them. The CDR3 length is 11 residues. Germline V lookup: CDR1 GTSNPN, CDR2 SVGIG (reference sequence). CDR3 in amino acids: CACRPNEKLFF. The CDR3 bases are TGTGCCTGCAGGCCTAATGAAAAACTGTTTTTT.

This clone was observed a handful of times. The genes are TRBV7-9 and TRBJ2-1, with 9 bases fitting TRBD1. Trimming cost V 1 base and J 4 bases; bases outside gene matches: 5. The CDR3 has 16 residues. Germline V lookup: CDR1 SEHNR, CDR2 FQNEAQ (reference sequence). The CDR3 DNA reads TGTGCCAGCAGCTTAGACGGGACAGGGTTATACAATGAGCAGTTCTTC. This translates into CASSLDGTGLYNEQFF.

The gene calls are TRBV5-1 and TRBJ2-2, with no clear D. Germline V gene sequence: CDR1 SGHRS, CDR2 YFSETQ. The CDR3 loop spans 15 amino acids. Trimming left V 0 bases short and J 5 bases short, with 11 bases between. The CDR3 spells CASSLDTRVTGELFF. The CDR3 region has the DNA TGCGCCAGCAGCTTGGACACAAGGGTGACCGGGGAGCTGTTTTTT. The whole variable domain, remainder taken from reference TRBV5-1 and TRBJ2-2, is KAGVTQTPRYLIKTRGQQVTLSCSPISGHRSVSWYQQTPGQGLQFLFEYFSETQRNKGNFPGRFSGRQFSNSRSEMNVSTLELGDSALYLCASSLDTRVTGELFFGEGSRLTVL.

The gene calls are TRBV6-4 and TRBJ2-2; D not resolved. Germline assignment: CDR1 MRHNA and CDR2 SNTAGT. This CDR3 comprises 13 residues. With 3 bases removed from V and 6 bases from J, the gap between germline ends came to 8 bases. DNA of the CDR3: TGTGCCAGCAGTGAAACCTTTTCCGGGGAGCTGTTTTTT. Amino acids: CASSETFSGELFF.

The chain links TRBV5-1 to TRBJ2-1, with 7 bases matching TRBD1. Germline CDR1 and CDR2: SGHRS and YFSETQ. CDR3 length: 14 amino acids. V gave up 4 bases and J gave up 8 bases; unmatched junction bases: 9. CDR3 DNA: TGCGCCAGCAGCCCGGGACAGAGGATCGATGAGCAGTTCTTC. Translating it yields CASSPGQRIDEQFF.

This sequence joins TRBV5-1 and TRBJ2-3; D gene uncertain. V lost 0 bases, J lost 4 bases, and 9 bases lay in between. Germline loops: CDR1 SGHRS, CDR2 YFSETQ. The CDR3 has 14 amino acids. CDR3 bases: TGCGCCAGCAGCTTGGCCCTAGTCGCAGATACGCAGTATTTT. Amino acids: CASSLALVADTQYF.

This chain uses TRBV28 with TRBJ2-7, with TRBD1 matching 7 bases. This CDR3 region has 14 residues. The germline V gene has CDR1 MDHEN and CDR2 SYDVKM. V lost 1 base, J lost 3 bases, and 3 bases stayed unmatched. As DNA, the CDR3 is TGTGCCAGCAGTTTATACAGGGGTAGCTACGAGCAGTACTTC. This gives the protein CASSLYRGSYEQYF. Combining the CDR3 with reference TRBV28 and TRBJ2-7 gives the whole variable domain DVKVTQSSRYLVKRTGEKVFLECVQDMDHENMFWYRQDPGLGLRLIYFSYDVKMKEKGDIPEGYSVSREKKERFSLILESASTNQTSMYLCASSLYRGSYEQYFGPGTRLTVT.